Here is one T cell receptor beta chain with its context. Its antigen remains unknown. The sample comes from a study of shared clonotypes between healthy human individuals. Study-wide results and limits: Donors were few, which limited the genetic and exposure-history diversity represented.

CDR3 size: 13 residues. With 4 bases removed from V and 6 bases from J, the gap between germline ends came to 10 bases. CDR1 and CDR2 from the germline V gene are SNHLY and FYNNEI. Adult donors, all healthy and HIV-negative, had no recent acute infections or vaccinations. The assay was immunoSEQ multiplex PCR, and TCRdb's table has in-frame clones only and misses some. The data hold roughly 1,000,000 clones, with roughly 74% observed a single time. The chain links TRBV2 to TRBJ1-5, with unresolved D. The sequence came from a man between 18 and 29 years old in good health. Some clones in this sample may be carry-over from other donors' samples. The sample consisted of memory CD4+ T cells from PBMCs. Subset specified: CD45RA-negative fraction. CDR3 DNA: TGTGCCAGCAGTGGAGATAAGCCTCAGCCCCAGCATTTT. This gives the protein CASSGDKPQPQHF.